Listed below are T cell receptor beta chains from one sample, sequenced in a study of shared clonotypes between healthy human individuals. Measured with immunoSEQ multiplex PCR; TCRdb has only the in-frame clones, and not every one. The sample consists of about 2.4 million clones, 93% of them appearing once. Sequencing was carried out using naive CD4+ T cells from PBMCs. The receptors stem from a man aged 18 to 35 in good health. Some clones in this sample may be carry-over from other donors' samples. The CDR3 runs from the conserved cysteine through the conserved F or W. The D gene is left open where the match is weak. Clone size appears in some rows only: once, few, many, or a class for an expanded clone.

d_gene,v_gene,j_gene,abundance,CDR3nt,CDR3aa
-,TRBV5-4,TRBJ2-7,-,TGTGCCAGCAGCTTTAATCCCGGCGGAGAGCAGTACTTC,CASSFNPGGEQYF
-,TRBV7-2,TRBJ2-1,-,TGTGCCAGCAGCTTTGACAGAAACCCTTACAATGAGCAGTTCTTC,CASSFDRNPYNEQFF
TRBD1,TRBV6-1,TRBJ2-7,-,TGTGCCAGCAGTGCGGGACAGGGTATCTACGAGCAGTACTTC,CASSAGQGIYEQYF
-,TRBV27,TRBJ2-7,once,TGTGCCAGCAGTTTATACGGGGGAAGCTCCTACGAGCAGTACTTC,CASSLYGGSSYEQYF
TRBD1,TRBV5-1,TRBJ1-4,-,TGCGCCAGCAGCCCGGACAGGGGGTATGAAAAACTGTTTTTT,CASSPDRGYEKLFF
TRBD1,TRBV15,TRBJ1-1,few,TGTGCCACCATGAAGGGGGCGAAGCGGGAAGCTTTCTTT,CATMKGAKREAFF
-,TRBV6-1,TRBJ1-5,-,TGTGCCAGCAGCCAAAGAGGCAATCAGCCCCAGCATTTT,CASSQRGNQPQHF
-,TRBV9,TRBJ1-1,-,TGTGCCAGCAGCTACGCGGTGGGGACTGAAGCTTTCTTT,CASSYAVGTEAFF
TRBD1,TRBV20-1,TRBJ1-2,-,TGCAGCGGGGGACAGGGGAGAGGCTACACCTTC,CSGGQGRGYTF
-,TRBV5-6,TRBJ1-1,-,TGTGCCAGCAGCCCCGGGGGGCCGGGATCGGAGGCTTTCTTT,CASSPGGPGSEAFF
-,TRBV6-5,TRBJ1-1,-,TGTGCCAGCTTAAATAGGGAGAACACTGAAGCTTTCTTT,CASLNRENTEAFF
-,TRBV19,TRBJ1-2,-,TGTGCCAGTAGTATAGATAGATCGGCGAGTGGCTACACCTTC,CASSIDRSASGYTF
-,TRBV27,TRBJ2-1,-,TGTGCCAGCAGCACACGCCGCGGACTCGGCCCCAATGAGCAGTTCTTC,CASSTRRGLGPNEQFF
-,TRBV28,TRBJ2-7,-,TGTGCCACCCTCGCTGGGAACTACGAGCAGTACTTC,CATLAGNYEQYF
TRBD2,TRBV5-1,TRBJ2-7,once,TGCGCCAGCAGCCCTCTACTAGCGGGAAACCACGAGCAGTACTTC,CASSPLLAGNHEQYF
-,TRBV4-1,TRBJ2-5,-,TGCGCCAGCAGCCAAGGCGGCAGCCAAGAGACCCAGTACTTC,CASSQGGSQETQYF
TRBD2,TRBV27,TRBJ2-2,-,TGTGCCAGCAGCCATGGATTAGCGGGTACCGGGGAGCTGTTTTTT,CASSHGLAGTGELFF
TRBD1,TRBV7-3,TRBJ1-1,-,TGTGCCAGCAGCGGACAGGGTAAGGACACTGAAGCTTTCTTT,CASSGQGKDTEAFF
TRBD2,TRBV7-9,TRBJ2-2,-,TGTGCCAGCACCTTGGGGGGGTCGAACACCGGGGAGCTGTTTTTT,CASTLGGSNTGELFF
TRBD1,TRBV28,TRBJ1-1,-,TGTGCCAGCAGTTTACAGGGGGCAAGAGCTGAAGCTTTCTTT,CASSLQGARAEAFF
TRBD2,TRBV7-2,TRBJ2-7,-,TGTGCCAGCAGCCCCAGGAGCGGGAGGGCTTCGACCAACGAGCAGTACTTC,CASSPRSGRASTNEQYF
-,TRBV7-9,TRBJ1-4,-,TGTGCCAGCAGCTCGCAAGCAACTAATGAAAAACTGTTTTTT,CASSSQATNEKLFF
-,TRBV7-9,TRBJ2-7,-,TGTGCCAGCAGCTCCTTCACCGAGCAGTACTTC,CASSSFTEQYF
-,TRBV7-8,TRBJ2-7,-,TGTGCCAGCAGCAGACCGACGACCTACGAGCAGTACTTC,CASSRPTTYEQYF
-,TRBV7-9,TRBJ2-2,-,TGTGCCAGCAGCTTAGACGGCGTCACCCCGAACACCGGGGAGCTGTTTTTT,CASSLDGVTPNTGELFF
-,TRBV7-3,TRBJ1-1,-,TGTGCCAGCAGCTTAGATGGGTTTGGGACTGAAGCTTTCTTT,CASSLDGFGTEAFF
TRBD1,TRBV4-1,TRBJ1-5,-,TGCGCCAGCAGCCAAGAAGGGTCAGGGGGGAATCAGCCCCAGCATTTT,CASSQEGSGGNQPQHF
-,TRBV7-9,TRBJ2-1,-,TGTGCCAGCGGGTGGGTAGTGGTGGGAGAGCAGTTCTTC,CASGWVVVGEQFF
-,TRBV4-2,TRBJ2-1,-,TGTGCCAGCAGCCCGGCCGCAGGGGTGGTCGACAATGAGCAGTTCTTC,CASSPAAGVVDNEQFF
TRBD2,TRBV5-1,TRBJ2-1,-,TGCGCCAGCAGCTTGGGCCTAGCGGACTACAATGAGCAGTTCTTC,CASSLGLADYNEQFF
-,TRBV5-1,TRBJ2-1,-,TGCGCCAGCAGCTTGGGACCCGCCTACAATGAGCAGTTCTTC,CASSLGPAYNEQFF
-,TRBV6-5,TRBJ2-6,-,TGTGCCAGCAGTTACGGAATAGGGGCCAACGTCCTGACTTTC,CASSYGIGANVLTF
TRBD1,TRBV9,TRBJ2-2,-,TGTGCCAGCAGCGTGGGACAGACGAACACCGGGGAGCTGTTTTTT,CASSVGQTNTGELFF
-,TRBV29-1,TRBJ1-5,-,TGCAGCATCAGGACCTCACCCAATCAGCCCCAGCATTTT,CSIRTSPNQPQHF
TRBD1,TRBV18,TRBJ1-2,-,TGTGCCAGCGCATCTATCGGGCCTCAGGGGGCTGGCTACACCTTC,CASASIGPQGAGYTF
-,TRBV25-1,TRBJ2-1,-,TGTGCCAGCAGGGTAGACTCCTACAATGAGCAGTTCTTC,CASRVDSYNEQFF
-,TRBV5-1,TRBJ1-2,-,TGCGCCAGCAGTTACACACAAGGGGATAACTATGGCTACACCTTC,CASSYTQGDNYGYTF
-,TRBV19,TRBJ2-5,-,TGTGCCAGTACGGTAGATACCCAGTACTTC,CASTVDTQYF
TRBD1,TRBV28,TRBJ2-3,-,TGTGCCAGCAACTACAGGGGACCTACAGATACGCAGTATTTT,CASNYRGPTDTQYF
-,TRBV18,TRBJ1-4,-,TGTGCCAGCTCACTCCGGGATAATGAAAAACTGTTTTTT,CASSLRDNEKLFF
-,TRBV5-1,TRBJ2-1,-,TGCGCCAGCAGCTCCTCATCGTTCTCCTACAATGAGCAGTTCTTC,CASSSSSFSYNEQFF
TRBD2,TRBV7-9,TRBJ2-3,once,TGTGCCAGCAGCCCCTGGACTAGCGGGAGGGCAGATACGCAGTATTTT,CASSPWTSGRADTQYF
TRBD2,TRBV9,TRBJ2-5,-,TGTGCCAGCAGCGTAGGCGGGAGCCAAGAGACCCAGTACTTC,CASSVGGSQETQYF
-,TRBV5-1,TRBJ2-6,-,TGCGCCAGCAGCCCCTGGGATGCGAGCTCTGGGGCCAACGTCCTGACTTTC,CASSPWDASSGANVLTF